The next 22 T cell receptor beta chains were all read from a single sample in a study of blood T cell repertoires in COVID-19. Clones were read by immunoSEQ multiplex PCR, and TCRdb kept only the in-frame ones, dropping some. The sample records 40,000 to 50,000 clones, around 90% being singletons. Input material: peripheral blood. The receptors stem from a man in his forties or fifties with active COVID-19.

The chain combines TRBV5-6 with TRBJ2-7, with 10 positions matching TRBD2. CDR3 length: 14 amino acids. J was trimmed by 8 bases and V by 1 base; bases with no gene match: 6. The germline gives CDR1 SGHDT, CDR2 YYEEEE. The CDR3 region has the DNA TGTGCCAGCAGCTTGTTCGTAGCGGGAGGCAAGCAGTACTTC. The encoded protein is CASSLFVAGGKQYF.

The CDR3 protein is CASSYSGTRAGNTIYF. CDR3 nucleotides: TGTGCCAGCAGTTACTCCGGCACGAGGGCTGGAAACACCATATATTTT. The chain uses TRBV6-5 and TRBJ1-3; D remains ambiguous. CDR1 and CDR2 (germline): MNHEY, SVGAGI. The V gene lost 0 bases and the J gene lost 2 bases, with 11 bases spanning the gap. CDR3 length: 16 amino acids.

V usage is TRBV7-4 and J usage is TRBJ1-5, with D perhaps matching TRBD1 (6 bases). Looked up from germline, CDR1 is SGHVT and CDR2 is SQSDAQ. V lost 5 bases and J 6 bases, leaving 14 bases between the germline ends. This CDR3 is 14 amino acids long. CDR3 region: CASSVTGRPQPQHF. CDR3 bases: TGTGCCAGCAGCGTTACAGGGCGGCCTCAGCCCCAGCATTTT.

The CDR3 bases are TGTGCCAGCCCCTCCCCCTACGAGCAGTACTTC. As protein: CASPSPYEQYF. This chain connects TRBV27 to TRBJ2-7; D ambiguous. The CDR3 consists of 11 residues. CDR1 is MNHEY and CDR2 is SMNVEV in the germline V gene (reference sequence). Trimming left V 8 bases short and J 2 bases short, with 7 bases between.

This clone occurred a few times. V gene TRBV11-2 combines with J gene TRBJ1-1; 7 bases match TRBD1. CDR1 and CDR2 from the germline V gene are SGHAT and FQNNGV. This CDR3 has 17 amino acids. With 3 bases clipped from V and 1 base from J, the junction kept 11 bases outside the gene matches. Here the CDR3 reads CASSFTRQGPWNTEAFF. DNA for the CDR3: TGTGCCAGCAGCTTCACGAGACAGGGACCCTGGAACACTGAAGCTTTCTTT.

This chain links TRBV3-1 (or the pseudogene TRBV3-2) with TRBJ1-6; D is unresolved. Germline-derived CDR1 and CDR2 are LGHDT and YNNKEL (reference sequence). This CDR3 is built from 14 residues. With 4 bases removed from V and 5 bases from J, the gap between germline ends came to 9 bases. The CDR3 reads CASSPRSNNSPLHF. Here the CDR3 DNA reads TGTGCCAGCAGCCCCCGGTCTAATAATTCACCCCTCCACTTT.

The rearrangement uses TRBV9 and TRBJ2-2; the D is unclear. Trimming pared 4 bases from V and 6 bases from J, leaving 13 bases between. Germline V lookup: CDR1 SGDLS, CDR2 YYNGEE. This CDR3 is 14 amino acids long. CDR3 amino acids: CASSRTPGSGELFF. As DNA, the CDR3 is TGTGCCAGCAGCCGCACCCCCGGGTCCGGGGAGCTGTTTTTT. The whole variable domain, filled in from reference TRBV9 and TRBJ2-2, reads DSGVTQTPKHLITATGQRVTLRCSPRSGDLSVYWYQQSLDQGLQFLIQYYNGEERAKGNILERFSAQQFPDLHSELNLSSLELGDSALYFCASSRTPGSGELFFGEGSRLTVL.

The V and J genes are TRBV27 and TRBJ2-3, with TRBD1 matching 11 bases. Trimming took 5 bases from V and 1 from J; bases not matched to a gene: 8. The CDR3 runs 17 residues. Germline CDR1 MNHEY, CDR2 SMNVEV (reference sequence). CDR3 residues: CASSPWGDRGGTDTQYF. The DNA for the CDR3 is TGTGCCAGCAGTCCATGGGGGGACAGGGGGGGCACAGATACGCAGTATTTT.

This chain links TRBV23-1 with TRBJ2-1; the match to TRBD2 covers 9 bases. TRBV23-1 is flagged as an ORF with uncertain function. The ends lost 1 base at V and 7 bases at J; junction bases unmatched: 17. This CDR3 contains 19 residues. The CDR3 here is CASSQFIAGVKAWVNEQFF. As DNA, the CDR3 is TGCGCCAGCAGTCAATTCATAGCGGGGGTCAAGGCGTGGGTGAATGAGCAGTTCTTC.

Comments on this clone: Other DNA sequences in this specimen translate into the identical CDR3. In DNA form, the CDR3 reads TGCGCCAGCAGCCTGGACAGAACTAACTATGGCTACACCTTC. Translation: CASSLDRTNYGYTF. The chain has TRBV5-1 and TRBJ1-2; possibly TRBD1 for D (6 bases). V was clipped by 4 bases and J by 0 bases, with 10 bases between them. Germline CDR1 and CDR2: SGHRS and YFSETQ. The length of the CDR3 is 14 residues.

The rearrangement links TRBV14 to TRBJ2-7, with TRBD1 as a possible D gene (5 bases). V shed 0 bases and J shed 0 bases, with 12 bases lying between them. From germline, CDR1 is SGHDN and CDR2 FVKESK. This CDR3 has 16 amino acids. CDR3 loop: CASSQDETVTSYEQYF. CDR3 nucleotides: TGTGCCAGCAGCCAAGACGAGACAGTAACCTCCTACGAGCAGTACTTC.

V gene TRBV6-5 combines with J gene TRBJ2-1; D may be TRBD2 (5 bases). Germline CDR1 is MNHEY and CDR2 is SVGAGI. V gave up 5 bases and J gave up 10 bases, with 15 bases separating them. The CDR3 has 13 residues. Here the CDR3 DNA reads TGTGCCAGCAGTCGTACGGCCGGGGTAGAGCAGTTCTTC. Translating gives CASSRTAGVEQFF.

The V gene is TRBV2, the J gene TRBJ2-7; D may be TRBD1 (6 bases). Trimming shortened V by 7 bases and J by 3 bases, and 13 bases separated the two germline ends. The CDR3 extends over 13 amino acids. Germline loops: CDR1 SNHLY, CDR2 FYNNEI. The DNA of the CDR3 is TGTGCCAGCACCCGAGGGGGAATCTACGAGCAGTACTTC. It yields the protein CASTRGGIYEQYF.

The chain carries TRBV7-2 and TRBJ2-1; 13 bases align to TRBD2. The V and J ends lost 1 base and 4 bases, in that order; junction bases with no gene match: 4. Per the germline V gene, CDR1 is SGHTA and CDR2 is FQGNSA. This CDR3 has 17 residues. CDR3 in amino acids: CASSLDQLAGGYNEQFF. CDR3 in DNA: TGTGCCAGCAGCTTAGACCAACTAGCGGGGGGGTACAATGAGCAGTTCTTC.

The chain carries TRBV14 and TRBJ1-2; D may be TRBD1 (6 bases). The germline V gene encodes CDR1 SGHDN and CDR2 FVKESK. The CDR3 covers 14 residues. Between the trimmed V and J ends, which lost 0 bases and 8 bases, there was a span of 13 bases. The CDR3 loop is CASSQDQGFWGYTF. CDR3 DNA sequence: TGTGCCAGCAGCCAAGACCAGGGGTTTTGGGGCTACACCTTC. Variable domain in full (rest from reference TRBV14 and TRBJ1-2): EAGVTQFPSHSVIEKGQTVTLRCDPISGHDNLYWYRRVMGKEIKFLLHFVKESKQDESGMPNNRFLAERTGGTYSTLKVQPAELEDSGVYFCASSQDQGFWGYTFGSGTRLTVV.

The chain combines TRBV15 with TRBJ2-7; D is uncertain. This CDR3 spans 15 amino acids. Germline V gene data show CDR1 as LNHNV and CDR2 as YYDKDF (reference sequence). V was pared by 0 bases and J by 5 bases, with 14 bases between. The CDR3 here is CATSRDLRRQDEQYF. For the CDR3, the DNA is TGTGCCACCAGCAGAGATCTCCGTCGGCAGGACGAGCAGTACTTC.

The V call is TRBV19, the J call TRBJ1-1, with D possibly TRBD1 on 5 matching bases. Germline CDR1 and CDR2: LNHDA and SQIVND (reference sequence). This CDR3 contains 11 residues. V lost 7 bases, J lost 12 bases, and 15 bases lay in between. CDR3 residues: CASMQGTYSFF. In DNA form, the CDR3 reads TGTGCCAGTATGCAGGGAACTTATTCTTTCTTT.

The chain combines TRBV5-1 with TRBJ2-7; TRBD1 agrees at 7 bases. CDR1 SGHRS and CDR2 YFSETQ come from the germline V gene. The junction had 3 bases not matched to a gene; V was cut back by 4 bases and J by 2 bases. The CDR3 is made up of 13 amino acids. In nucleotides, the CDR3 is TGCGCCAGCAGCCCAGGGGGAACCTACGAGCAGTACTTC. The encoded protein is CASSPGGTYEQYF.

The chain recombines TRBV7-8 with TRBJ2-3; 12 bases align to TRBD1. The V and J ends lost 5 bases and 5 bases, in that order; junction bases with no gene match: 11. The V gene's germline CDR1 is SGHVS and CDR2 FQNEAQ. The CDR3 consists of 17 residues. CDR3 in amino acids: CASSPRRDRGRLDTQYF. In DNA, the CDR3 is TGTGCCAGCAGCCCTAGAAGGGACAGGGGGCGTTTAGATACGCAGTATTTT.

This clone was counted between two and nine times. This sequence joins TRBV19 and TRBJ2-3; TRBD2 aligns across 12 bases. Per germline, CDR1 LNHDA and CDR2 SQIVND (reference sequence). This CDR3 is 16 amino acids long. With 5 bases clipped from V and 4 bases from J, the junction kept 7 bases outside the gene matches. The CDR3 loop is CASSLATSGSADTQYF. For the CDR3, the DNA is TGTGCCAGTAGTCTAGCGACTAGCGGGAGCGCAGATACGCAGTATTTT. Combining the CDR3 with reference TRBV19 and TRBJ2-3 gives the whole variable domain DGGITQSPKYLFRKEGQNVTLSCEQNLNHDAMYWYRQDPGQGLRLIYYSQIVNDFQKGDIAEGYSVSREKKESFPLTVTSAQKNPTAFYLCASSLATSGSADTQYFGPGTRLTVL.

The V gene is TRBV7-8, the J gene TRBJ2-1, with 15 bases matching TRBD2. Germline V gene data show CDR1 as SGHVS and CDR2 as FQNEAQ. The CDR3 runs to 17 residues. The junction had 2 bases not matched to a gene; V was cut back by 1 base and J by 4 bases. This CDR3 reads CASSLDGLAGGYNEQFF. The DNA of the CDR3 is TGTGCCAGCAGCTTAGACGGACTAGCGGGAGGGTACAATGAGCAGTTCTTC. The variable domain in full, completed from reference TRBV7-8 and TRBJ2-1, reads GAGVSQSPRYKVAKRGQDVALRCDPISGHVSLFWYQQALGQGPEFLTYFQNEAQLDKSGLPSDRFFAERPEGSVSTLKIQRTQQEDSAVYLCASSLDGLAGGYNEQFFGPGTRLTVL.

DNA for the CDR3: TGTGCCAGCAGCTTATATTACACCGGGGAGCTGTTTTTT. Its translation: CASSLYYTGELFF. The chain recombines TRBV7-2 with TRBJ2-2; no definite D call. There are 13 residues in the CDR3. V was shortened by 2 bases and J by 3 bases, with 4 bases between the two germline ends. Germline V gene lookup returns CDR1 SGHTA and CDR2 FQGNSA.